These 25 T cell receptor beta chains were all obtained from the same sample, sequenced in a study of shared clonotypes between healthy human individuals (dated by TCRdb to about 2020). Library preparation employed the immunoSEQ multiplex PCR assay. The source is immuneACCESS, and TCRdb retained only in-frame sequences with V and J called. Part of the clones is not carried over; for the studies checked, unresolved V genes explain less than half of this, and the remainder is unexplained. Here the sample has under 1,100,000 clones; roughly 74% occur a single time. The ten largest clones capture 0.55% to 0.7% of the sample. The source material was memory CD4+ T cells from PBMCs. The meaning of the sample's cell subset or site label: CD45RA-negative fraction. These receptors all come from a man aged 18 to 30 in good health. Some clones in this sample may be carry-over from other donors' samples.

Only one count was recorded for this clone. The rearrangement uses TRBV5-6 and TRBJ1-4; 8 bases align to TRBD1. Germline CDR1 and CDR2: SGHDT and YYEEEE. V shed 3 bases, J shed 3 bases, and the junction held 4 bases outside the gene matches. There are 15 residues in the CDR3. CDR3 nucleotides: TGTGCCAGCAGCTCCGGACAGGGAGCTAATGAAAAACTGTTTTTT. Its translation is CASSSGQGANEKLFF. Complete variable domain (other parts from reference TRBV5-6 and TRBJ1-4): DAGVTQSPTHLIKTRGQQVTLRCSPKSGHDTVSWYQQALGQGPQFIFQYYEEEERQRGNFPDRFSGHQFPNYSSELNVNALLLGDSALYLCASSSGQGANEKLFFGSGTQLSVL.

This chain uses TRBV10-3 with TRBJ2-7; 10 bases fit TRBD1. CDR1 is ENHRY, CDR2 SYGVKD, per germline. J gave up 5 bases and V 5 bases, and 3 bases lay outside the gene matches. The CDR3 totals 13 residues. This chain's CDR3 is CAISRDRGNEQYF. The DNA for the CDR3 is TGTGCCATCAGTAGGGACAGGGGCAACGAGCAGTACTTC.

The rearrangement joins TRBV6-1 to TRBJ1-2, with 7 bases that match TRBD1. Germline lookup yields CDR1 MNHNS and CDR2 SASEGT. J lost 4 bases, V lost 6 bases, and 11 bases had no gene match. This CDR3 has 15 residues. The CDR3 nucleotides are TGTGCCAGCAGCAAAACAGGGGAAATGCGCTATGGCTACACCTTC. Translated: CASSKTGEMRYGYTF.

The chain joins TRBV28 to TRBJ2-5; TRBD2 aligns across 11 bases. The J call may be mistaken, given a closer DNA end match to TRBJ2-7. The CDR3 is made up of 15 amino acids. Germline V gene data show CDR1 as MDHEN and CDR2 as SYDVKM. This CDR3 is CASSLHGTSGYEQYF. As DNA, the CDR3 is TGTGCCAGCAGTCTCCACGGGACTAGCGGCTACGAGCAGTACTTC.

The chain recombines TRBV7-9 with TRBJ2-7; D is perhaps TRBD1 or TRBD2 (6 bases each). Germline CDR1 is SEHNR and CDR2 is FQNEAQ (reference sequence). This CDR3 has 14 amino acids. Trimming left V 1 base short and J 0 bases short, with 7 bases between. The CDR3 here is CASSLGGASYEQYF. CDR3 DNA sequence: TGTGCCAGCAGCTTAGGGGGGGCCTCCTACGAGCAGTACTTC.

This clone turned up a few times. Other DNA sequences within the sample encode an identical CDR3. This chain joins TRBV6-1 and TRBJ1-6; no definite D call. The CDR3 runs 14 residues. Trimming removed 2 bases at V and 5 bases at J, with 7 bases between. Germline-derived CDR1 and CDR2 are MNHNS and SASEGT. In nucleotides, the CDR3 is TGTGCCAGCAGTGAACGTGGGGATAATTCACCCCTCCACTTT. Its protein is CASSERGDNSPLHF.

The rearrangement joins TRBV30 to TRBJ2-7; D uncertain. V was cut by 0 bases and J by 3 bases, with 18 bases left in between. The CDR3 spans 16 residues. The germline gives CDR1 GTSNPN, CDR2 SVGIG (reference sequence). CDR3 residues: CAWSVRRTAAYYEQYF. DNA for the CDR3: TGTGCCTGGAGTGTGCGCCGGACCGCAGCTTACTACGAGCAGTACTTC.

The chain employs TRBV15 and TRBJ1-2; D possibly corresponds to TRBD1 (5 bases). Germline V gives CDR1 LNHNV, CDR2 YYDKDF (reference sequence). CDR3 size: 14 residues. With 1 base removed from V and 8 bases from J, the gap between germline ends came to 14 bases. DNA of the CDR3: TGTGCCACCAGCAGAGGGAGGGGCGCGGGAGGCTACACCTTC. It yields the protein CATSRGRGAGGYTF.

CDR3 nucleotides: TGTGCCAGCAGGGGTTCGGGGCGGGGTAGAAGCTACACCTTC. Residues: CASRGSGRGRSYTF. The genes are TRBV27 and TRBJ1-2; D possibly corresponds to TRBD1 (5 bases). The CDR3 covers 14 residues. V lost 6 bases, J lost 9 bases, and 20 bases lay in between. Germline CDR1 and CDR2: MNHEY and SMNVEV (reference sequence).

The CDR3 nucleotides read TGTGCCAGCAGAGGACAGACAACCTACGAGCAGTACTTC. This translates into CASRGQTTYEQYF. The gene calls are TRBV2 and TRBJ2-7, with D perhaps matching TRBD1 (6 bases). The V and J ends lost 6 bases and 2 bases respectively, with 11 bases between them. Germline V gene sequence: CDR1 SNHLY, CDR2 FYNNEI. This CDR3 comprises 13 residues.

This clone was counted a few times. The chain carries TRBV18 and TRBJ2-1; D is unresolved. Trimming removed 4 bases at V and 0 bases at J, with 7 bases between. CDR1 KGHSH and CDR2 LQKENI come from the germline V gene. There are 14 residues in the CDR3. CDR3 amino acids: CASSRVSSYNEQFF. CDR3 DNA: TGTGCCAGCTCACGTGTTAGCTCCTACAATGAGCAGTTCTTC.

CDR3 sequence: CASSTLGTGRNEQYF. Here the CDR3 DNA reads TGTGCCAGTAGTACGCTAGGAACAGGGAGAAACGAGCAGTACTTC. The chain uses TRBV19 and TRBJ2-7; D might be TRBD1 (6 bases). V shed 4 bases and J shed 5 bases, with 18 bases lying between them. CDR1 LNHDA and CDR2 SQIVND come from the germline V gene (reference sequence). The CDR3 runs 15 residues.

This sequence joins TRBV18 and TRBJ2-5; D could derive from TRBD1 or TRBD2 (5 bases each). In germline, CDR1 is KGHSH, CDR2 LQKENI. The CDR3 extends over 13 amino acids. The germline V and J ends were trimmed by 8 bases and 5 bases, with 15 bases remaining between them. This chain's CDR3 is CASTTGEGETQYF. Written as DNA, the CDR3 is TGTGCCAGCACAACAGGCGAGGGGGAGACCCAGTACTTC.

CDR3 coding DNA: TGCAGCGTTGGGGCCGGGATTGGGCGAGAGACCCAGTACTTC. Translated: CSVGAGIGRETQYF. The rearrangement uses TRBV29-1 and TRBJ2-5, with D maybe TRBD2 (5 bases). V shed 4 bases and J shed 4 bases, with 16 bases lying between them. The CDR3 covers 14 residues. Germline CDR1 SQVTM, CDR2 ANQGSEA.

V gene TRBV19 combines with J gene TRBJ1-2, with D uncertain. Looked up from germline, CDR1 is LNHDA and CDR2 is SQIVND (reference sequence). V was trimmed by 6 bases and J by 7 bases, leaving 12 bases between them. The CDR3 length is 12 residues. CDR3 DNA: TGTGCCAGTAGGATGGGGTTTCGTGGCTACACCTTC. Translated: CASRMGFRGYTF. The entire variable domain, with the rest obtained from reference TRBV19 and TRBJ1-2, is as follows: DGGITQSPKYLFRKEGQNVTLSCEQNLNHDAMYWYRQDPGQGLRLIYYSQIVNDFQKGDIAEGYSVSREKKESFPLTVTSAQKNPTAFYLCASRMGFRGYTFGSGTRLTVV.

This clone was detected only a few times. The chain has TRBV9 and TRBJ2-5, with TRBD2 identical over 10 bases. CDR3 length equals 14 residues. V lost 8 bases, J lost 3 bases, and 7 bases stayed unmatched. The germline V gene has CDR1 SGDLS and CDR2 YYNGEE. In nucleotides, the CDR3 is TGTGCCAGTACCAAGCGGGAGGGCGAAGAGACCCAGTACTTC. Its protein is CASTKREGEETQYF.

J is TRBJ1-2 and V is TRBV5-1; no clear D. Looked up from germline, CDR1 is SGHRS and CDR2 is YFSETQ. The V end was cut by 0 bases, the J end by 6 bases, with 9 bases between. This CDR3 is 13 amino acids long. CDR3 protein: CASSLGDGDGYTF. In nucleotides, the CDR3 is TGCGCCAGCAGCTTGGGGGATGGAGATGGCTACACCTTC.

This clone was seen once. The chain employs TRBV25-1 and TRBJ2-7, with a tentative D call TRBD2 (6 bases). V lost 1 base and J lost 5, with 15 bases in between. CDR1 is MGHDK and CDR2 is SYGVNS in the germline V gene. The CDR3 is made up of 15 amino acids. CDR3 nucleotide sequence: TGTGCCAGCAGTGAATTGTGGGAGACTAGGAACGAGCAGTACTTC. Translated: CASSELWETRNEQYF.

This clone came up once. V is TRBV28 and J is TRBJ2-7; the match to TRBD1 covers 7 bases. In germline, CDR1 is MDHEN, CDR2 SYDVKM. With 7 bases clipped from V and 0 bases from J, the junction kept 3 bases outside the gene matches. The CDR3 contains 13 residues. The CDR3 DNA is TGTGCCAGCATAGACAGGGCCTCCTACGAGCAGTACTTC. Translated: CASIDRASYEQYF.

The CDR3 loop is CASSVVSGGELFF. The DNA of the CDR3 is TGTGCCAGCAGCGTCGTTTCCGGAGGGGAGCTGTTTTTT. The chain uses TRBV9 and TRBJ2-2; D call uncertain. Germline V CDR1 and CDR2: SGDLS, YYNGEE. V gave up 2 bases and J gave up 8 bases, with 10 bases separating them. The CDR3 consists of 13 residues. Full variable domain (outside the CDR3, taken from reference TRBV9 and TRBJ2-2): DSGVTQTPKHLITATGQRVTLRCSPRSGDLSVYWYQQSLDQGLQFLIQYYNGEERAKGNILERFSAQQFPDLHSELNLSSLELGDSALYFCASSVVSGGELFFGEGSRLTVL.

The genes are TRBV11-3 and TRBJ2-3; the D is unclear. Deletions cut 5 bases from V and 0 bases from J, with 6 bases between. Per the germline V gene, CDR1 is SGHNT and CDR2 is YENEEA. The CDR3 spans 13 residues. CDR3 sequence: CASSALSTDTQYF. The CDR3, as DNA: TGTGCCAGCAGCGCCCTTAGCACAGATACGCAGTATTTT.

The V call is TRBV18, the J call TRBJ2-1, with 8 bases lining up with TRBD1. CDR1 and CDR2 (germline): KGHSH, LQKENI. The CDR3 spans 16 residues. J gave up 2 bases and V 3 bases, and 6 bases lay outside the gene matches. CDR3 DNA: TGTGCCAGCTCACCGAGACGACAGGGGACCTACAATGAGCAGTTCTTC. Its translation is CASSPRRQGTYNEQFF.

V usage is TRBV21-1 and J usage is TRBJ2-1; whether TRBD2, the table's D call, matches the DNA was not checked. TRBV21-1 is a known pseudogene. The CDR3 extends over 18 amino acids. The CDR3 DNA follows: TGTGCCAGCAGCAAAAAAAGCGGAAGCGGGAGGTCCTACAATGAGCAGTTCTTC. It encodes CASSKKSGSGRSYNEQFF.

The genes are TRBV4-1 and TRBJ1-2; D is uncertain. Trimming removed 1 base at V and 8 bases at J, with 8 bases between. This CDR3 is 12 amino acids long. CDR1 is MGHRA and CDR2 is YSYEKL in the germline V gene. CDR3 sequence (DNA): TGCGCCAGCAGCCAAGGTGCCAGAGGCTACACCTTC. Encoded protein: CASSQGARGYTF.

Notes on this clone: A much larger clone sits a single nucleotide away, making a read error possible. This sample also contains other DNA sequences that code for the same CDR3. This rearrangement joins TRBV6-5 to TRBJ2-7, with no clear D. The V gene's germline CDR1 is MNHEY and CDR2 SVGAGI. This CDR3 is built from 14 residues. CDR3 sequence reads: CASSKRQSRHEQYF. The CDR3 bases are TGCGCCAGCAGTAAGCGACAAAGCCGGCACGAGCAGTACTTC.